The rows below give T cell receptor beta chains drawn from one sample of a study of PD-1 blockade in classical Hodgkin lymphoma. The table came from immunoSEQ multiplex PCR; TCRdb's copy has only in-frame clones and leaves some out. The sample has approximately 57,000 clones, approximately 89% seen once. Sequencing was performed on peripheral blood mononuclear cells (PBMCs), taken before the second cycle of nivolumab. The source is a human donor with classical Hodgkin lymphoma. CDR3s include the opening cysteine and the closing phenylalanine or tryptophan. A D gene is named only where the DNA matches it firmly. Size is stated for part of the rows, as once, few or many counts, or as a class when the clone is expanded.

TRBJ2-7 12 TRBV29-1 . . TGCAGCGTTGATTCCCCCCTGAGCGGGCAGTACTTC CSVDSPLSGQYF
TRBJ2-4 14 TRBV5-1 . . TGCGCCAGCAGCTTGCTCGCTGCCGAAAACATTCAGTACTTC CASSLLAAENIQYF
TRBJ2-7 14 TRBV9 . . TGTGCCAGCAGCGTCGGCCGGGGGATCGGCGAGCAGTACTTC CASSVGRGIGEQYF
TRBJ1-2 14 TRBV16 . medium-sized TGTGCCAGCAGCCCGAGGGGGGATACCTATGGCTACACCTTC CASSPRGDTYGYTF
TRBJ2-2 15 TRBV6-5 TRBD1 . TGTGCCAGCAGTCCCCCGGGACAGGTATCCGGGGAGCTGTTTTTT CASSPPGQVSGELFF
TRBJ1-1 17 TRBV25-1 TRBD1 . TGTGCCAGCAGTGAACTCGGACAGGGGGGCACTTACACTGAAGCTTTCTTT CASSELGQGGTYTEAFF
TRBJ2-3 14 TRBV5-1 TRBD2 . TGCGCCAGCAGCTTGCTAGCGGGGACAGATACGCAGTATTTT CASSLLAGTDTQYF
TRBJ1-1 12 TRBV30 TRBD1 . TGTGCCTGGAGTGCGACAGGGGATATAGCTTTCTTT CAWSATGDIAFF
TRBJ2-1 14 TRBV5-4 . . TGTGCCAGCAGCTTGGGGGACCCGATGGATGAGCAGTTCTTC CASSLGDPMDEQFF
TRBJ1-2 14 TRBV6-5 . . TGTGCCAGCAGTTACCAGGACAGAAACTATGGCTACACCTTC CASSYQDRNYGYTF
TRBJ1-1 14 TRBV9 . . TGTGCCAGCAGCGTAGAGGTCGGGAACACTGAAGCTTTCTTT CASSVEVGNTEAFF